Listed below are T cell receptor beta chains from one sample, sequenced in a study of T cells in Graves' hyperthyroidism and ophthalmopathy. From the multiplex PCR reads, TCRdb called clonotypes with MiXCR, one entry per CDR3 protein. There are roughly 750,000 distinct CDR3 sequences in the sample; about a sixth occur only once, and roughly 8% lies in the top ten. The sequencing sample was made of blood. These receptors were collected from a man aged 18 to 29 with Graves' hyperthyroidism. The conserved cysteine and the conserved F or W are not part of the CDR3 here. Fields, in order: V gene, J gene, CDR3 protein.

>TRBV12-5|TRBJ2-7
ASGLVVPLATGSYEQH
>TRBV29-1|TRBJ1-5
SAGQGSNQPQH
>TRBV18|TRBJ2-7
ASSPPLTLPYEQY
>TRBV4-3|TRBJ2-3
ASSQDGLAGAGDTQY
>TRBV29-1|TRBJ2-5
SVDLGSETQY
>TRBV5-4|TRBJ2-4
ASSPPGGFENIQY
>TRBV20-1|TRBJ1-2
SASVGGYGYT
>TRBV5-1|TRBJ2-1
ASSPNLLTEQF
>TRBV20-1|TRBJ2-5
SARDPGRAQY
>TRBV7-8|TRBJ2-7
ASSSQLAGAPHEQY
>TRBV29-1|TRBJ2-1
SVDWAGVYNEQF
>TRBV5-1|TRBJ2-1
ASSAPQRPGANEQF
>TRBV4-1|TRBJ1-5
ASSQGLNNQPQH
>TRBV6-1|TRBJ2-3
ASSTTWGADTQY
>TRBV12-3/TRBV12-4|TRBJ1-1
ASSLGGWRGQNTEAF
>TRBV12-3/TRBV12-4|TRBJ1-3
ASSFSKGDTIY